This TCR beta chain stems from a study of blood T cells in healthy people across ages. The wider study: For every two T cells, template switching captured about one barcoded beta molecule. Broader study findings: TCR beta diversity, measured per million T cells, fell in a roughly linear way with age. Without sorted subsets, naive and antigen-experienced compartments could not be conclusively compared.

Alongside a J-beta primer mix, a sample-barcoded 5' primer served in a second PCR lasting about 6 to 12 cycles. Using its own MiXCR run on the 5' RACE reads, TCRdb lists one record per CDR3 protein. This table holds around 800,000 distinct CDR3 sequences, 40% to 65% found once. This clonotype showed up just a few times. The antigen is not known. Isolated PBMCs totaled at least 7 million in each sample. This clonotype originated in an older man in good health. Material: blood.

In DNA form, the CDR3 reads TGTGCCAGCAATAGGGCTAGCGGGGGGGAGCTGTTTTTT. It codes for CASNRASGGELFF. J is TRBJ2-2 and V is TRBV6-6, with 8 nucleotides matching TRBD2. The CDR3 consists of 13 residues. The germline V gene encodes CDR1 MNHNY and CDR2 SVGAGI (reference sequence). J lost 8 bases, V lost 7 bases, and 6 bases had no gene match.